This T cell receptor (beta chain) originates from a study of shared clonotypes between healthy human individuals. CDR1 and CDR2 (germline): LNHDA, SQIVND (reference sequence). This CDR3 is 14 amino acids long. V lost 5 bases to trimming and J lost 1 base, with 11 bases between them. At least ten counts were recorded for this clone. CD8 cells classed as naive were CD45RO-negative and positively selected for CCR7, excluding terminally differentiated effector memory CD45RA+ cells. Sequenced by immunoSEQ multiplex PCR; TCRdb stores in-frame clones only, minus some. This sample carries millions of clones, 85% to 95% of them seen once, and the ten largest clones take roughly 1.8%.

This clonotype was sampled from a young man in good health. Some clones in this sample may be carry-over from other donors' samples. Sequenced: naive CD8+ T cells from PBMCs. The rearrangement uses TRBV19 and TRBJ2-5, with D possibly TRBD1 on 5 matching bases. For the CDR3, the DNA is TGTGCCAGTAGTGCAGACAGTTTCCAAGAGACCCAGTACTTC. It codes for CASSADSFQETQYF. Full variable domain (remainder filled in from reference TRBV19 and TRBJ2-5): DGGITQSPKYLFRKEGQNVTLSCEQNLNHDAMYWYRQDPGQGLRLIYYSQIVNDFQKGDIAEGYSVSREKKESFPLTVTSAQKNPTAFYLCASSADSFQETQYFGPGTRLLVL.